The entry that follows covers one T cell receptor (beta chain) sequence. The CDR3 length is 16 residues. The V gene end was trimmed by 2 bases and the J gene end by 3 bases; junction bases not matched to a gene: 5. Germline loops: CDR1 SGHRS, CDR2 YFSETQ. The data originate from a study of blood T cell repertoires in COVID-19. TCRdb's table, derived via immunoSEQ multiplex PCR, lists solely in-frame clones and lacks some. The sample holds a few hundred thousand clones; approximately 90% are singletons and the top ten take 2.5% to 3%. The TCR sequence derives from a young woman with active or convalescent COVID-19. The specimen was peripheral blood. The chain uses TRBV5-1 and TRBJ2-3, with 11 bases that match TRBD1. CDR3 coding DNA: TGCGCCAGCAGCTTAAGAGGGACAGGGGGGACAGATACGCAGTATTTT. The encoded protein is CASSLRGTGGTDTQYF.